These 7 T cell receptor beta chains came from one sample sequenced in a study of human thymus T cells. The study used thymus tissue resected during corrective heart surgery. The assay was immunoSEQ multiplex PCR, and TCRdb's table has in-frame clones only and misses some. The repertoire holds 75,000 to 90,000 clones, with around 96% as singletons. The material sequenced was thymus tissue. These receptors were collected from a boy younger than two with a congenital heart defect but otherwise immunologically healthy.

This clone has only a few counts. The chain couples TRBV2 to TRBJ2-2, with D perhaps given as TRBD1 or TRBD2 (5 bases each). The V gene's germline CDR1 is SNHLY and CDR2 FYNNEI. The CDR3 is 14 amino acids. V was trimmed by 4 bases and J by 4 bases, leaving 10 bases between them. CDR3 bases: TGTGCCAGCAGTGGGGGGTCTTTCACCGGGGAGCTGTTTTTT. It yields the protein CASSGGSFTGELFF.

The chain couples TRBV9 to TRBJ2-7; 9 bases agree with TRBD1. With 3 bases clipped from V and 3 bases from J, the junction kept 4 bases outside the gene matches. CDR3 size: 14 residues. CDR1 and CDR2 from the germline V gene are SGDLS and YYNGEE. CDR3 DNA: TGTGCCAGCAGCGGGACAGGGGACCTCTACGAGCAGTACTTC. Translated: CASSGTGDLYEQYF. The full variable domain, in which reference TRBV9 and TRBJ2-7 provide the parts outside the CDR3, is DSGVTQTPKHLITATGQRVTLRCSPRSGDLSVYWYQQSLDQGLQFLIQYYNGEERAKGNILERFSAQQFPDLHSELNLSSLELGDSALYFCASSGTGDLYEQYFGPGTRLTVT.

The chain has TRBV6-1 and TRBJ2-2; 7 bases match TRBD1. The length of the CDR3 is 14 residues. The J segment lost 2 bases and the V segment lost 5 bases, leaving 2 bases of the junction unmatched. The germline CDR1 and CDR2 sequences are MNHNS and SASEGT. The CDR3, as DNA: TGTGCCAGCAGTCGGGACAGAAACACCGGGGAGCTGTTTTTT. It encodes CASSRDRNTGELFF.

The chain has TRBV11-1 and TRBJ2-5, with 9 bases matching TRBD1. The CDR3 covers 13 residues. In germline, CDR1 is SGHAT, CDR2 FQDESV (reference sequence). Trimming at V came to 4 bases and at J to 6 bases, leaving 3 bases not matched to a gene. The CDR3 sequence is CASSYGQGKTQYF. CDR3 nucleotide sequence: TGTGCCAGCAGCTATGGACAGGGGAAGACCCAGTACTTC.

The chain uses TRBV29-1 and TRBJ2-7; perhaps TRBD2 as D (6 bases). Trimming left V 7 bases short and J 3 bases short, with 22 bases between. Germline V gene data show CDR1 as SQVTM and CDR2 as ANQGSEA. The CDR3 totals 15 residues. The CDR3 loop is CSATGGAASFYEQYF. The CDR3 nucleotides read TGCAGCGCCACCGGGGGAGCGGCAAGCTTCTACGAGCAGTACTTC.

V is TRBV5-1 and J is TRBJ2-7, with a possible D match to TRBD1 (5 bases). Per the germline V gene, CDR1 is SGHRS and CDR2 is YFSETQ. V lost 0 bases, J lost 3 bases, and 16 bases lay in between. CDR3 length: 16 residues. The CDR3 is CASSLDRHMAVYEQYF. CDR3 sequence (DNA): TGCGCCAGCAGCTTGGACAGGCACATGGCGGTCTACGAGCAGTACTTC.

The chain has TRBV28 and TRBJ2-7; D possibly corresponds to TRBD1 (6 bases). The germline CDR1 and CDR2 sequences are MDHEN and SYDVKM. V lost 6 bases to trimming and J lost 2 bases, with 17 bases between them. The CDR3 runs to 15 residues. The CDR3 sequence is CASSPSDSGAYEQYF. In DNA, the CDR3 is TGTGCCAGCAGCCCATCGGACAGTGGGGCCTACGAGCAGTACTTC.